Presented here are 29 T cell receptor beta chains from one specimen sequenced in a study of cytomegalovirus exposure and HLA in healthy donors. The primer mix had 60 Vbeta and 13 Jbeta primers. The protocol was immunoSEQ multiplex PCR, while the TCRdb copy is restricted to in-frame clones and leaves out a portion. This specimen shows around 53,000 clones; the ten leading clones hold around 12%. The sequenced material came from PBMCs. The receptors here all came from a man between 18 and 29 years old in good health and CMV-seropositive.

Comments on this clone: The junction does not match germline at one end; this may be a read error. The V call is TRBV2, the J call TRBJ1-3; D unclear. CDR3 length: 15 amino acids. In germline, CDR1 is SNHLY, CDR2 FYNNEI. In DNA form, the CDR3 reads TGTGCCAGCAAGTTCACACCCGAGGCTGGAAACACCGTATATTTT. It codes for CASKFTPEAGNTVYF.

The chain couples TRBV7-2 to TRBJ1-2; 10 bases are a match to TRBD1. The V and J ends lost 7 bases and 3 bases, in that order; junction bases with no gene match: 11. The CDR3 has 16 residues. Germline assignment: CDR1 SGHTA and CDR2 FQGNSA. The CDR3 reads CASTSPGQGVHYGYTF. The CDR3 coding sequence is TGTGCCAGCACCTCACCTGGACAGGGGGTCCACTATGGCTACACCTTC.

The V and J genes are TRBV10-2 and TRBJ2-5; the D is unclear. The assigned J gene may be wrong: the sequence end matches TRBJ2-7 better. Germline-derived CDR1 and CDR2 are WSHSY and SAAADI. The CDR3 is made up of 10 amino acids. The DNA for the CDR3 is TGCGCCAGCAGTGAATACGAGCAGTACTTC. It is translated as CASSEYEQYF.

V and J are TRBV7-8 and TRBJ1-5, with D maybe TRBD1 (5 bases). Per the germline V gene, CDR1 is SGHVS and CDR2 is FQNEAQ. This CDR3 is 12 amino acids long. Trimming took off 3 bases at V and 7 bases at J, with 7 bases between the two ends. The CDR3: CASSLEGQPQHF. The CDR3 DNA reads TGTGCCAGCAGCTTGGAGGGGCAGCCCCAGCATTTT.

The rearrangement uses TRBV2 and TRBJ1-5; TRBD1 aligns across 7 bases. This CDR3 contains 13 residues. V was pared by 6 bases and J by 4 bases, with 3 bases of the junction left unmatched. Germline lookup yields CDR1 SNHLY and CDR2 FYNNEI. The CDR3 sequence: CASRLGQNQPQHF. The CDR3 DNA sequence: TGTGCCAGCAGATTGGGACAGAATCAGCCCCAGCATTTT. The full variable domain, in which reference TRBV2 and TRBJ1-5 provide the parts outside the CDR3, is EPEVTQTPSHQVTQMGQEVILRCVPISNHLYFYWYRQILGQKVEFLVSFYNNEISEKSEIFDDQFSVERPDGSNFTLKIRSTKLEDSAMYFCASRLGQNQPQHFGDGTRLSIL.

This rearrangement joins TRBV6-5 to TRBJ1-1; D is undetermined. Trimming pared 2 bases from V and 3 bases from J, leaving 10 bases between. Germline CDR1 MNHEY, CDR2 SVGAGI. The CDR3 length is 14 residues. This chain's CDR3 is CASSYPGKDTEAFF. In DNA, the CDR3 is TGTGCCAGCAGTTACCCGGGTAAGGACACTGAAGCTTTCTTT.

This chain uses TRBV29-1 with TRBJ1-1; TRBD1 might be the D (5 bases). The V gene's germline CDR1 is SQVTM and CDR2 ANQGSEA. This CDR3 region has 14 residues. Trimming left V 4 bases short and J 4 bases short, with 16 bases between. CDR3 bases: TGCAGCGTTGGGGAGGGACCGCAGCGCACTGAAGCTTTCTTT. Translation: CSVGEGPQRTEAFF.

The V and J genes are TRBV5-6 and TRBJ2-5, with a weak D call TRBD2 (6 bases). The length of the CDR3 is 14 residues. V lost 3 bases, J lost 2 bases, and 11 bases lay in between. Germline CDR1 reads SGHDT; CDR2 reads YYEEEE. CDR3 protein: CASSSAGQQETQYF. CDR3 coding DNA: TGTGCCAGCAGCTCGGCGGGGCAGCAAGAGACCCAGTACTTC.

The DNA for the CDR3 is TGCGCCAGCAGCCAAGATCCAGCGAGCTCCTACGAGCAGTACTTC. The encoded protein is CASSQDPASSYEQYF. The chain carries TRBV4-1 and TRBJ2-7; D not resolved. Germline loops: CDR1 MGHRA, CDR2 YSYEKL. CDR3 length: 15 residues. V gave up 0 bases and J gave up 0 bases, with 9 bases separating them.

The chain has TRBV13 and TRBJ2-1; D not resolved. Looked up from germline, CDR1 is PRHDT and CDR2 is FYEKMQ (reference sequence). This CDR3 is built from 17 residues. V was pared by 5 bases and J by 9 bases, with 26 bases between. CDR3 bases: TGTGCCAGCAGCCAAAACACCCAAGTAGCCCACTTGGGTGAGCAGTTCTTC. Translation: CASSQNTQVAHLGEQFF.

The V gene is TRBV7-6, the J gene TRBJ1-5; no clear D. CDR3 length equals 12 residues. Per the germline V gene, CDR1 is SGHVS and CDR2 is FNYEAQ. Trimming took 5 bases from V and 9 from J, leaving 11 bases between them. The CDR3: CASSHRPGPQHF. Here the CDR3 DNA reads TGTGCCAGCAGCCACCGCCCGGGGCCCCAGCATTTT.

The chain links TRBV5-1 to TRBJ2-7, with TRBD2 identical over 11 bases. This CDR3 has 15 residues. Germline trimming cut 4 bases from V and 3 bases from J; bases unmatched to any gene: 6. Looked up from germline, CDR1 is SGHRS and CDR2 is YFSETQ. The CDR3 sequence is CASSLLAGANYEQYF. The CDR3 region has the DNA TGCGCCAGCAGCCTACTAGCGGGAGCCAACTACGAGCAGTACTTC.

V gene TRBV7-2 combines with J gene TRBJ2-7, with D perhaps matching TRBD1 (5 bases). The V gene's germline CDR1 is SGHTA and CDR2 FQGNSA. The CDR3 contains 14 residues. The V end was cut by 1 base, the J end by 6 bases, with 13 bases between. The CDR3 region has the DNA TGTGCCAGCAGCTTAGGACAGCCCATGGGCGAGCAGTACTTC. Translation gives CASSLGQPMGEQYF. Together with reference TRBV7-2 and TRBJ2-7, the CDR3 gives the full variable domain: GAGVSQSPSNKVTEKGKDVELRCDPISGHTALYWYRQSLGQGLEFLIYFQGNSAPDKSGLPSDRFSAERTGGSVSTLTIQRTQQEDSAVYLCASSLGQPMGEQYFGPGTRLTVT.

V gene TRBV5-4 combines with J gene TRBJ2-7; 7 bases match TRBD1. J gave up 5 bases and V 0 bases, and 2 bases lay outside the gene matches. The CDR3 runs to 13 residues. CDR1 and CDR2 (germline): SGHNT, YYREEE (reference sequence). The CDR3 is CASSLDRGHEQYF. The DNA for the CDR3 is TGTGCCAGCAGCTTGGACAGGGGCCACGAGCAGTACTTC.

As DNA, the CDR3 is TGTGCCAGTAGTATAGATGTAGATCAGCCCCAGCATTTT. Protein product: CASSIDVDQPQHF. The chain recombines TRBV19 with TRBJ1-5; no reliable D call. CDR3 length equals 13 residues. Looked up from germline, CDR1 is LNHDA and CDR2 is SQIVND (reference sequence). The V end lost 0 bases, the J end lost 5 bases, and 5 bases lay between the germline ends.

The CDR3 region has the DNA TGTGCCAGCAGCCCCACTTCCCCTATAGCGGGGACGGCCTACGAGCAGTACTTC. Its translation is CASSPTSPIAGTAYEQYF. The rearrangement uses TRBV4-2 and TRBJ2-7; the match to TRBD2 covers 8 bases. The germline V gene encodes CDR1 LGHNA and CDR2 YNFKEQ. With V trimmed by 4 bases and J by 2 bases, 16 bases remained unmatched. The CDR3 is 18 amino acids.

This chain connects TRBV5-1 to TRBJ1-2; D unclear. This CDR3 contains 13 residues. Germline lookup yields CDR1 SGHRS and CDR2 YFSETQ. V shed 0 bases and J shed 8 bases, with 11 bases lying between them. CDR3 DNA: TGCGCCAGCAGCTTGGTGGCCTTTGAAGGCTACACCTTC. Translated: CASSLVAFEGYTF.

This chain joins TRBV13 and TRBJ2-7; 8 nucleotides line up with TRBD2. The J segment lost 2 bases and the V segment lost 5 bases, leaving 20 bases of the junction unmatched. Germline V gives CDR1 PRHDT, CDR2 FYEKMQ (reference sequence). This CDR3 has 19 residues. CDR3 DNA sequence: TGTGCCAGCAGCCCCATTCCGGGAGTCCTAGCGGGTACAGCCTACGAGCAGTACTTC. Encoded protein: CASSPIPGVLAGTAYEQYF.

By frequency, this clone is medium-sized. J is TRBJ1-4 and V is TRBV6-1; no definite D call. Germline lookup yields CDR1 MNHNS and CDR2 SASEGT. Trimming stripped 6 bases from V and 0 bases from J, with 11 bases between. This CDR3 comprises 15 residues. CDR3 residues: CASSLTASTNEKLFF. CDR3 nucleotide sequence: TGTGCCAGCAGCCTAACAGCCTCAACTAATGAAAAACTGTTTTTT.

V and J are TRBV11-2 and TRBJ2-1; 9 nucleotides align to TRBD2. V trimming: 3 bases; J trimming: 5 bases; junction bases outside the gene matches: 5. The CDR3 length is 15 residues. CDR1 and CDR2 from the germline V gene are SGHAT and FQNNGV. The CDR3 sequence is CASSFSGSSNNEQFF. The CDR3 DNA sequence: TGTGCCAGCAGCTTTAGCGGGAGTTCGAACAATGAGCAGTTCTTC.

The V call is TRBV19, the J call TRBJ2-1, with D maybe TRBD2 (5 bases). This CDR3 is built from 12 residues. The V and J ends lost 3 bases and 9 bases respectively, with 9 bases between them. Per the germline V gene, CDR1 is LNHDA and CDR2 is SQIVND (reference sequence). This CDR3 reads CASSMRRGEQFF. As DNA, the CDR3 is TGTGCCAGTAGTATGCGTCGGGGTGAGCAGTTCTTC.

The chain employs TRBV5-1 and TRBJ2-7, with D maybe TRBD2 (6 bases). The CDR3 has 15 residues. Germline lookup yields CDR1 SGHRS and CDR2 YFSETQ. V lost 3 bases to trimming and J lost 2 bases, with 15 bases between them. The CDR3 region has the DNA TGCGCCAGCAGCTATGGAGGAGGGGAAGCCTACGAGCAGTACTTC. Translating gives CASSYGGGEAYEQYF. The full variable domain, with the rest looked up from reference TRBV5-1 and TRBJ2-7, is KAGVTQTPRYLIKTRGQQVTLSCSPISGHRSVSWYQQTPGQGLQFLFEYFSETQRNKGNFPGRFSGRQFSNSRSEMNVSTLELGDSALYLCASSYGGGEAYEQYFGPGTRLTVT.

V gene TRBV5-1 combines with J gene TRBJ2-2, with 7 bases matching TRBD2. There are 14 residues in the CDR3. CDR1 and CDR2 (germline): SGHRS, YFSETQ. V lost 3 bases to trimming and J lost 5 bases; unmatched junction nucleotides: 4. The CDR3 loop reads CASSSGGSTGELFF. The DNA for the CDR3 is TGCGCCAGCAGCTCCGGGGGGTCGACCGGGGAGCTGTTTTTT.

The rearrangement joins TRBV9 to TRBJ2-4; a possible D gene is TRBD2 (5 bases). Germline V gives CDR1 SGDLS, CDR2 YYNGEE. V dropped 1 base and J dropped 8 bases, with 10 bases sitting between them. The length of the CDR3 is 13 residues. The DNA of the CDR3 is TGTGCCAGCAGCGTAATACCGGAGGACATTCAGTACTTC. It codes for CASSVIPEDIQYF.

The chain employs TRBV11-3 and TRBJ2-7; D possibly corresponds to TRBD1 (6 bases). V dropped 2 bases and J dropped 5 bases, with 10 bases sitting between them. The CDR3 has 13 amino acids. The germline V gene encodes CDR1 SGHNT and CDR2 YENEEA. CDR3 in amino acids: CASSLRGIDEQYF. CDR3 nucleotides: TGTGCCAGCAGCTTAAGGGGGATTGACGAGCAGTACTTC.

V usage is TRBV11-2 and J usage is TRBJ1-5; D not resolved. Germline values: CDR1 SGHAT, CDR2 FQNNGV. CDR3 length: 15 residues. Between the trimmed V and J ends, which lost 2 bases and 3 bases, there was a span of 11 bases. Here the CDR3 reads CASSLMVAPNQPQHF. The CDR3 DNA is TGTGCCAGCAGCTTAATGGTGGCACCCAATCAGCCCCAGCATTTT.

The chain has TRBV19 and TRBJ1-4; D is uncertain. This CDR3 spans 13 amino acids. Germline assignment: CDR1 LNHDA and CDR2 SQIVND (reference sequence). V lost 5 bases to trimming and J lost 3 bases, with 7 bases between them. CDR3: CASSEQSNEKLFF. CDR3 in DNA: TGTGCCAGTAGTGAACAGTCTAATGAAAAACTGTTTTTT.

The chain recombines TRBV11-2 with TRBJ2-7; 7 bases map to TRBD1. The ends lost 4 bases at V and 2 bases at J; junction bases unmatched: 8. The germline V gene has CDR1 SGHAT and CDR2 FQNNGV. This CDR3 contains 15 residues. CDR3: CASSSTRGRAYEQYF. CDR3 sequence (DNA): TGTGCCAGCAGCTCCACGAGGGGGCGCGCCTACGAGCAGTACTTC.

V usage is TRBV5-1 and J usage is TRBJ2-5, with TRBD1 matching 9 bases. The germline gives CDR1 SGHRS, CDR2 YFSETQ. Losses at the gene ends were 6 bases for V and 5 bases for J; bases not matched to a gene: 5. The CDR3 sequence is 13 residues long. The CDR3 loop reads CASKGTGTETQYF. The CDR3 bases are TGCGCCAGCAAGGGGACAGGGACGGAGACCCAGTACTTC.